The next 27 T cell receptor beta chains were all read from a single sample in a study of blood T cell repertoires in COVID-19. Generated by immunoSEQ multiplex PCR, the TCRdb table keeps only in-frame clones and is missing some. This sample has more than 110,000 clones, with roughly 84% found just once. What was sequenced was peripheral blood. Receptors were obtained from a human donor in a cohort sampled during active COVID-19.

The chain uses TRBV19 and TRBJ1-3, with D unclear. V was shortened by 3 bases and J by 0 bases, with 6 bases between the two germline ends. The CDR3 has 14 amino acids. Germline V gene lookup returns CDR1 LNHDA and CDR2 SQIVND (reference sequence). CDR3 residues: CASSISNSGNTIYF. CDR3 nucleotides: TGTGCCAGTAGTATTAGTAACTCTGGAAACACCATATATTTT.

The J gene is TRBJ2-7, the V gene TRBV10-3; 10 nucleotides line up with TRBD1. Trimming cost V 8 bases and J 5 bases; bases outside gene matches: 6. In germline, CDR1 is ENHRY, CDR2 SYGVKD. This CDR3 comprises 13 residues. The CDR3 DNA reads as TGTGCCATCGATCAGACAGGGGGCGACGAGCAGTACTTC. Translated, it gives CAIDQTGGDEQYF.

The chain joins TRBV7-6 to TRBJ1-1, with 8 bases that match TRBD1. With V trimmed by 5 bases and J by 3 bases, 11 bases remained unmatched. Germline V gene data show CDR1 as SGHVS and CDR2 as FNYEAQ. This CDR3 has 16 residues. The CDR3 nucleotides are TGTGCCAGCAGCCCAGGACGGACAGGGAGGTACACTGAAGCTTTCTTT. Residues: CASSPGRTGRYTEAFF.

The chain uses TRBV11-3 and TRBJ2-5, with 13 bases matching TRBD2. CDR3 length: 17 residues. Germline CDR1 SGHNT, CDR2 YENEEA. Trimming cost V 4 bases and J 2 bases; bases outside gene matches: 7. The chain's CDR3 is CASSSRTSGGFQETQYF. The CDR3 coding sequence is TGTGCCAGCAGCTCACGGACTAGCGGGGGATTTCAAGAGACCCAGTACTTC.

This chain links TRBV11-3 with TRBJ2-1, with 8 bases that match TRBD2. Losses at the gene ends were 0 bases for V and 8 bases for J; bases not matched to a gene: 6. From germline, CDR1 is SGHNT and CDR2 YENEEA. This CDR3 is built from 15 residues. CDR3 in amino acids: CASSLDGGGSYEQFF. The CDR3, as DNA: TGTGCCAGCAGCTTAGACGGGGGGGGCTCCTATGAGCAGTTCTTC.

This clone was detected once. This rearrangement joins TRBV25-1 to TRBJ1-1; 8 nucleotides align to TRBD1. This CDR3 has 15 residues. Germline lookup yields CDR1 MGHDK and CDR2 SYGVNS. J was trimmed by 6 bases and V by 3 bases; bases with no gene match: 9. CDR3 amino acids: CASSDFLGTGSEAFF. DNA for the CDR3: TGTGCCAGCAGTGACTTCCTAGGGACAGGTTCTGAAGCTTTCTTT.

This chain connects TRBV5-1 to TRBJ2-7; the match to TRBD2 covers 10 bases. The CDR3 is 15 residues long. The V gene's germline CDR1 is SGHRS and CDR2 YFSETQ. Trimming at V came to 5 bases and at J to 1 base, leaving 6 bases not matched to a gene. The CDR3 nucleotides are TGCGCCAGCAGAACCCTTAGCGGGGGGTCCTACGAGCAGTACTTC. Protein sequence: CASRTLSGGSYEQYF.

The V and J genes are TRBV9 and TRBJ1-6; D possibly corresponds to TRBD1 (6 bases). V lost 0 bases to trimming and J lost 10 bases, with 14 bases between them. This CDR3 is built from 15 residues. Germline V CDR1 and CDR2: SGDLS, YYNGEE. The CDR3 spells CASSVGVQGTSPLHF. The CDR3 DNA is TGTGCCAGCAGCGTAGGAGTGCAGGGGACCTCACCCCTCCACTTT.

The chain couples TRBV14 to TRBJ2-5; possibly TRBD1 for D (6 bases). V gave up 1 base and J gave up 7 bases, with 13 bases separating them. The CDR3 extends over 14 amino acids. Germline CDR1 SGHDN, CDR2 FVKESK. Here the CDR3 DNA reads TGTGCCAGCAGCCAAGGGACAGTCGCTTGGACCCAGTACTTC. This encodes CASSQGTVAWTQYF.

The CDR3 DNA follows: TGCGCCAGCAGCCAAGATCTGGAGGGCTGGGGACCAGACAATGAGCAGTTCTTC. Protein sequence: CASSQDLEGWGPDNEQFF. The V and J genes are TRBV4-1 and TRBJ2-1, with D possibly being TRBD2 (6 bases). Germline V gene sequence: CDR1 MGHRA, CDR2 YSYEKL. Trimming removed 0 bases at V and 5 bases at J, with 20 bases between. The CDR3 totals 18 residues.

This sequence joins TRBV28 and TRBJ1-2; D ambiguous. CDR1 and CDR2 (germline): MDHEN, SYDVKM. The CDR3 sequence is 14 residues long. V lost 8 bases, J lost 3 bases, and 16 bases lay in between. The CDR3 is CASLPEAVYYGYTF. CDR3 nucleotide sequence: TGTGCCAGCCTCCCTGAGGCAGTCTACTATGGCTACACCTTC.

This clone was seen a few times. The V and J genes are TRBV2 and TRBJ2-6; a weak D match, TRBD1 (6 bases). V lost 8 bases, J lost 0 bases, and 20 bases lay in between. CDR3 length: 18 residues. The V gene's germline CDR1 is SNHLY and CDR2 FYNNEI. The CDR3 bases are TGTGCCAGCTTCCTAAGGTCACAGGGTAGCTCTGGGGCCAACGTCCTGACTTTC. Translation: CASFLRSQGSSGANVLTF.

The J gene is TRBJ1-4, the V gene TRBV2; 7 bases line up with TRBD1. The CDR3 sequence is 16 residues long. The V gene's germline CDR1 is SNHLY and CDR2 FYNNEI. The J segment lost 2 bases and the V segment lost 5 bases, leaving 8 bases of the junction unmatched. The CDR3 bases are TGTGCCAGCAGTCTGGACACGACAGGGACTAATGAAAAACTGTTTTTT. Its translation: CASSLDTTGTNEKLFF. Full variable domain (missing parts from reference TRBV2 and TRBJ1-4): EPEVTQTPSHQVTQMGQEVILRCVPISNHLYFYWYRQILGQKVEFLVSFYNNEISEKSEIFDDQFSVERPDGSNFTLKIRSTKLEDSAMYFCASSLDTTGTNEKLFFGSGTQLSVL.

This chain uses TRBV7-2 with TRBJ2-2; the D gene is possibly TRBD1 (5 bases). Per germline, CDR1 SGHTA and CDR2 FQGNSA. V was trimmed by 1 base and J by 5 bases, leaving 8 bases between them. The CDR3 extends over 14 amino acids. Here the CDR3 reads CASSLGQRTGELFF. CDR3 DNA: TGTGCCAGCAGCTTAGGACAGCGAACCGGGGAGCTGTTTTTT.

DNA for the CDR3: TGTGCCAGCAGCTTGAGACAGGGTACAGACGAGCAGTACTTC. As protein: CASSLRQGTDEQYF. The chain recombines TRBV13 with TRBJ2-7; 7 bases line up with TRBD1. Per the germline V gene, CDR1 is PRHDT and CDR2 is FYEKMQ (reference sequence). Trimming cost V 3 bases and J 5 bases; bases outside gene matches: 7. The CDR3 has 14 amino acids.

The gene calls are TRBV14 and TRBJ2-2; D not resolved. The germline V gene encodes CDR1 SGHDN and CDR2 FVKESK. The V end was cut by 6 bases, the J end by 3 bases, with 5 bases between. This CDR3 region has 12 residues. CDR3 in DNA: TGTGCCAGCAGAGCCTACACCGGGGAGCTGTTTTTT. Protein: CASRAYTGELFF.

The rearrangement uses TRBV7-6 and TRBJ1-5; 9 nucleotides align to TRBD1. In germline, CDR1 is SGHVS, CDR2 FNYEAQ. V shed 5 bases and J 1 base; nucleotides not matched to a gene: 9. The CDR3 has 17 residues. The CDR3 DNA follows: TGTGCCAGCAGCCTTTCGGTCGGACAGGGGAGCAATCAGCCCCAGCATTTT. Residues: CASSLSVGQGSNQPQHF.

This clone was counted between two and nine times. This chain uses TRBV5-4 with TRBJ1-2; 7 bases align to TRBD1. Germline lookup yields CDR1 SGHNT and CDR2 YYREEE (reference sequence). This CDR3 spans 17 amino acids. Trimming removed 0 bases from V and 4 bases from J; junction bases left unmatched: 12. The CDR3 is CASSLGGKGGEGYGYTF. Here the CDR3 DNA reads TGTGCCAGCAGCTTGGGGGGCAAAGGGGGCGAGGGCTATGGCTACACCTTC.

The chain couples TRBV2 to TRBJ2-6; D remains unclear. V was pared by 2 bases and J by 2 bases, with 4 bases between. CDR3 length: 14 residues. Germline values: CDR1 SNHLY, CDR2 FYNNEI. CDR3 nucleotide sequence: TGTGCCAGCAGTGAAACAGCTGGGGCCAACGTCCTGACTTTC. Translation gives CASSETAGANVLTF.

Here the CDR3 reads CASAELAWDTQYF. CDR3 DNA: TGTGCCAGCGCGGAACTAGCCTGGGATACGCAGTATTTT. This chain joins TRBV6-5 and TRBJ2-3, with D maybe TRBD2 (6 bases). Germline V gene lookup returns CDR1 MNHEY and CDR2 SVGAGI. The CDR3 sequence is 13 residues long. V lost 8 bases and J lost 6, with 15 bases in between.

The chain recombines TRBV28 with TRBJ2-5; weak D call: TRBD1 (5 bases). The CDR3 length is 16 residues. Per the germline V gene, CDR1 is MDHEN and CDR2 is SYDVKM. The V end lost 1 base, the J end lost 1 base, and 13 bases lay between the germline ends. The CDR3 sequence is CASSLLAGNLQETQYF. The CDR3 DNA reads TGTGCCAGCAGTTTATTGGCAGGGAATCTCCAAGAGACCCAGTACTTC.

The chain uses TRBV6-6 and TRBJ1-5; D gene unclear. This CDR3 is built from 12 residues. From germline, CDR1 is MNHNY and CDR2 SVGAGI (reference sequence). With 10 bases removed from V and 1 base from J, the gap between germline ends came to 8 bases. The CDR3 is CAIQSSNQPQHF. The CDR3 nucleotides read TGTGCCATACAGTCAAGCAATCAGCCCCAGCATTTT.

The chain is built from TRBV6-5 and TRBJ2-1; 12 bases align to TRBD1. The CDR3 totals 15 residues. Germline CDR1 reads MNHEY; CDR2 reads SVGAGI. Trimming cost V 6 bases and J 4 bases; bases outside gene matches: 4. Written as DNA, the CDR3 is TGTGCCAGCAGCCGGGACAGGGGGCCTTACAATGAGCAGTTCTTC. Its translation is CASSRDRGPYNEQFF.

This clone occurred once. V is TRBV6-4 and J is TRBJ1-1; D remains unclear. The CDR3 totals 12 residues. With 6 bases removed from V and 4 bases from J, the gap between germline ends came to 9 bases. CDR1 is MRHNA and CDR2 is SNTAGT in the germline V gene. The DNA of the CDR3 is TGTGCCAGCAGGGGCCGGGGCACTGAAGCTTTCTTT. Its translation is CASRGRGTEAFF.

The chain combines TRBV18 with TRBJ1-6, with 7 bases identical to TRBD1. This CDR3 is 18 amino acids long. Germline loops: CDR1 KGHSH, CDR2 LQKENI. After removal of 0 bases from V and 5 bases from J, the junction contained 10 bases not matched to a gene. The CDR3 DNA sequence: TGTGCCAGCTCACCACCGGTGGGGTCAGGGGGAGATAATTCACCCCTCCACTTT. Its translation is CASSPPVGSGGDNSPLHF.

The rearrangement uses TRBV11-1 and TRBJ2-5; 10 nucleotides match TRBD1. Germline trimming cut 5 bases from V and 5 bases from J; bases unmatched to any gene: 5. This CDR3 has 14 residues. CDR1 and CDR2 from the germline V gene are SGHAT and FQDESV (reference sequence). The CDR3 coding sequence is TGTGCCAGCAGCCGTCTGGGACAGGGGGAGACCCAGTACTTC. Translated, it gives CASSRLGQGETQYF.

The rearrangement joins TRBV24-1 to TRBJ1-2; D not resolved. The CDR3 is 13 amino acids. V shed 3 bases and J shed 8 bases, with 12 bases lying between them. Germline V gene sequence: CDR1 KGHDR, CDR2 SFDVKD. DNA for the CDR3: TGTGCCACCAGTGATCCGGCAAGCGGAGGCTACACCTTC. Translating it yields CATSDPASGGYTF.